The 9 T cell receptor beta chains in this list originate from one sample, sequenced in a study of CD8 T cells in Susac syndrome. RNA totalling roughly 0.5 to 1 ug underwent reverse transcription with random hexamers. One entry per CDR3 protein results from TCRdb running MiXCR on the immunoSEQ multiplex PCR reads. The table has about 120,000 distinct CDR3 sequences, 90% to 95% seen once. The sequenced sample consisted of CD4+ T cells from PBMCs. These receptors all stem from a human donor in good health.

The chain combines TRBV11-3 with TRBJ2-5; a weak D match, TRBD2 (5 bases). Trimming pared 1 base from V and 10 bases from J, leaving 13 bases between. The germline V gene has CDR1 SGHNT and CDR2 YENEEA. The CDR3 loop spans 13 amino acids. The CDR3 region is CASSLGPQRDQYF. CDR3 coding DNA: TGTGCCAGCAGCTTAGGTCCCCAGAGGGACCAGTACTTC.

V usage is TRBV29-1 and J usage is TRBJ1-2, with 7 bases aligning to TRBD1. The V gene end was trimmed by 8 bases and the J gene end by 6 bases; junction bases not matched to a gene: 9. This CDR3 spans 12 amino acids. CDR1 and CDR2 (germline): SQVTM, ANQGSEA. The CDR3: CSSEDRDDGYTF. DNA for the CDR3: TGCAGCTCAGAAGACAGGGATGATGGCTACACCTTC.

J is TRBJ2-3 and V is TRBV15; no firm D call. Per germline, CDR1 LNHNV and CDR2 YYDKDF (reference sequence). V was cut by 0 bases and J by 5 bases, with 3 bases left in between. The CDR3 spans 12 residues. CDR3 amino acids: CATSRDRDTQYF. The CDR3 region has the DNA TGTGCCACCAGCAGAGATCGAGATACGCAGTATTTT.

This clonotype was counted once. The chain couples TRBV7-9 to TRBJ2-5, with D possibly being TRBD1 or TRBD2 (6 bases each). Germline V gene lookup returns CDR1 SEHNR and CDR2 FQNEAQ (reference sequence). V lost 8 bases to trimming and J lost 5 bases, with 12 bases between them. This CDR3 comprises 12 residues. CDR3 loop: CASRGPGETQYF. CDR3 in DNA: TGTGCCAGCCGGGGGCCGGGCGAGACCCAGTACTTC.

The V call is TRBV29-1, the J call TRBJ1-2; perhaps TRBD1 as D (6 bases). Trimming removed 1 base from V and 8 bases from J, with 11 bases in between. The CDR3 totals 12 residues. Germline values: CDR1 SQVTM, CDR2 ANQGSEA. CDR3 protein: CSVEAGAGGYTF. The CDR3, as DNA: TGCAGCGTTGAAGCGGGGGCGGGGGGCTACACCTTC. Filled out from reference TRBV29-1 and TRBJ1-2, the complete variable domain reads SAVISQKPSRDICQRGTSLTIQCQVDSQVTMMFWYRQQPGQSLTLIATANQGSEATYESGFVIDKFPISRPNLTFSTLTVSNMSPEDSSIYLCSVEAGAGGYTFGSGTRLTVV.

The chain links TRBV10-3 to TRBJ2-7; D is unclear. Trimming left V 3 bases short and J 3 bases short, with 6 bases between. Germline V gene lookup returns CDR1 ENHRY and CDR2 SYGVKD. This CDR3 has 12 residues. CDR3 nucleotides: TGTGCCATCAGTGAAACGGACTACGAGCAGTACTTC. It encodes CAISETDYEQYF.

The chain carries TRBV4-3 and TRBJ2-7, with no clear D. Germline V gives CDR1 LGHNA, CDR2 YSLEER. V gave up 4 bases and J gave up 2 bases, with 12 bases separating them. The CDR3 consists of 14 residues. The DNA of the CDR3 is TGCGCCAGCAGCCTTGATATAAAAACCTACGAGCAGTACTTC. Protein product: CASSLDIKTYEQYF.

The gene calls are TRBV6-6 and TRBJ2-3, with 7 bases identical to TRBD2. The CDR3 loop spans 14 amino acids. The ends lost 7 bases at V and 0 bases at J; junction bases unmatched: 4. In germline, CDR1 is MNHNY, CDR2 SVGAGI (reference sequence). CDR3 loop: CASKLAPSTDTQYF. The CDR3 DNA reads TGTGCCAGCAAACTAGCGCCTAGCACAGATACGCAGTATTTT.

The CDR3 DNA reads as TGTGCCAGCAGCTTAGGGGCCGGGCGTGGCACAGATACGCAGTATTTT. This gives the protein CASSLGAGRGTDTQYF. The V and J genes are TRBV7-8 and TRBJ2-3; D not resolved. The CDR3 sequence is 16 residues long. Germline-derived CDR1 and CDR2 are SGHVS and FQNEAQ. V lost 1 base, J lost 1 base, and 12 bases lay in between.